This T cell receptor beta chain derives from a study of blood T cell repertoires in COVID-19. Study as a whole: Acute and convalescent COVID-19 samples came from the United States, Italy and Spain. Sources were T cells, B-cell-depleted T cells, or PBMCs; the material itself was cDNA or gDNA.

There are 16 residues in the CDR3. J gave up 2 bases and V 3 bases, and 9 bases lay outside the gene matches. Germline CDR1 and CDR2: MNHEY and SMNVEV (reference sequence). Per the authors' pipeline: Reference gene primers were amplified, and this amplification served to estimate nucleated cell counts. Method: immunoSEQ multiplex PCR; TCRdb's copy keeps in-frame clones and lacks some. From that table come the V and J calls and clone size; the DNA was used to work out D and trimming. The sample consists of 130,000 to 150,000 clones, roughly 90% of them appearing once. Across about two dozen US areas, participants ranged in age from roughly 18 to 95 years.

The TCR was taken from a woman aged 25-40 years with acute COVID-19. The genes are TRBV27 and TRBJ1-2; 7 positions agree with TRBD1. Specimen: PBMCs or T cells enriched from blood (not recorded which). The CDR3 nucleotides read TGTGCCAGCAGTTTCCGTGGACAGGCAGCAAACTATGGCTACACCTTC. Protein: CASSFRGQAANYGYTF.